This is a list of T cell receptor beta chains from one sample in a study of T cells in Graves' hyperthyroidism and ophthalmopathy. TCRdb called the multiplex PCR reads again in MiXCR, with one record for every CDR3 protein. The repertoire includes around 200,000 distinct CDR3 sequences, about 17% of them detected once, and about 29% sits in the top ten. The sample consisted of blood. The receptors shown here come from a woman aged 45-59 years with Graves' hyperthyroidism. Each CDR3 is given with its conserved first and last residue. D genes are given only for firm matches. Not every row has a clone size; where given, it reads once, few, many or a size class.

V	J	D	length	size	DNA	CDR3
TRBV6-1	TRBJ2-7	.	12	many	TGTGCCAGTGGGAAGAGTAACTACGAGCAGTACTTC	CASGKSNYEQYF
TRBV7-9	TRBJ2-2	.	13	many	TGTGCCAGCAGCCCCCAGACAAGCGGGGAGCTGTTTTTT	CASSPQTSGELFF
TRBV5-1	TRBJ2-7	.	15	many	TGCGCCAGCAGATCGAGGGGCCTGCCTAGTGACGAGCAGTACTTC	CASRSRGLPSDEQYF
TRBV5-5	TRBJ2-3	.	15	.	TGTGCCAGCAGCTTCCGGGAGTCTAGCACAGATACGCAGTATTTT	CASSFRESSTDTQYF
TRBV9	TRBJ2-3	.	15	many	TGTGCCAGCAGGGTGTCGGGATCTAGCACAGATACGCAGTATTTT	CASRVSGSSTDTQYF
TRBV5-6	TRBJ1-2	.	13	many	TGTGCCAGCAGCTCTCTGGTTAACTATGGCTACACCTTC	CASSSLVNYGYTF
TRBV29-1	TRBJ2-5	.	13	many	TGCAGCGTTGAGATGGTAGGGCAGAAGACCCAGTACTTC	CSVEMVGQKTQYF
TRBV11-2	TRBJ2-7	.	15	.	TGTGCCAGCAGCTTAGGGGCAGGGGGGAGCTACGAGCAGTACTTC	CASSLGAGGSYEQYF
TRBV5-1	TRBJ2-7	.	16	few	TGCGCCAGCAGCTTGGTCCCCAGAGGTGGTTCCTACGAGCAGTACTTC	CASSLVPRGGSYEQYF
TRBV7-2	TRBJ1-1	TRBD1	13	many	TGTGCCAGCAGCTCCGGACAGGGCACTGAAGCTTTCTTT	CASSSGQGTEAFF
TRBV18	TRBJ2-7	.	14	many	TGTGCCAGCTCACCGGTTCGGGGTGAACTCGAGCAGTACTTC	CASSPVRGELEQYF
TRBV4-3	TRBJ2-1	TRBD2	18	few	TGCGCCAGCAGCCAAGCGACTAGCGGGGGGGCTTTTTACAATGAGCAGTTCTTC	CASSQATSGGAFYNEQFF
TRBV4-2	TRBJ1-6	.	17	.	TGTGCCAGCAGCCAAGATGCAGGGAACGGCTATAATTCACCCCTCCACTTT	CASSQDAGNGYNSPLHF
TRBV7-3	TRBJ2-3	.	15	many	TGTGCCAGCAGCTTAATGGGGGGAGGCACAGATACGCAGTATTTT	CASSLMGGGTDTQYF
TRBV11-2	TRBJ2-3	TRBD2	15	many	TGTGCCAGCAGCTTAGTAGTCCTGGGGGGGGATACGCAGTATTTT	CASSLVVLGGDTQYF
TRBV4-3	TRBJ2-1	TRBD2	17	few	TGCGCCAGCAGCCAACTACTCACTAGCGGGGGGGCCGGTGAGCAGTTCTTC	CASSQLLTSGGAGEQFF
TRBV2	TRBJ1-5	.	13	many	TGTGCCAGCAGTGCCAGGGTCCTTCAGCCCCAGCATTTT	CASSARVLQPQHF
TRBV29-1	TRBJ1-2	.	12	many	TGCAGCGTTTGGTTGCGGTCGGGAGGCTACACCTTC	CSVWLRSGGYTF
TRBV28	TRBJ1-2	.	12	many	TGTGCCAGCAGTTCTCTTCCGACGGGTCCCACCTTC	CASSSLPTGPTF
TRBV6-2/TRBV6-3	TRBJ1-5	TRBD1	14	many	TGTGCCAGCAGTTACGGGACAGGGGGGCGGCCCCAGCATTTT	CASSYGTGGRPQHF
TRBV7-6	TRBJ2-7	.	16	many	TGTGCCAGCAGCTTAGAGAAGTTAGGCAGCTCCTACGAGCAGTACTTC	CASSLEKLGSSYEQYF
TRBV13	TRBJ1-2	.	11	.	TGCGCCAGCACCGGAGAAGTTGGCTACACCTTC	CASTGEVGYTF
TRBV20-1	TRBJ2-4	.	14	few	TGCAGTGCTAGCAAGGTACCAGCCAAAAACATTCAGTACTTC	CSASKVPAKNIQYF
TRBV13	TRBJ1-1	.	15	many	TGTGCCAGCAGGGAGGGGGGGCGTTGGGGCACTGAAGCTTTCTTT	CASREGGRWGTEAFF
TRBV20-1	TRBJ2-4	.	13	.	TGCAGTGCTAGAGACCAGCGCAAAAACATTCAGTACTTC	CSARDQRKNIQYF
TRBV6-1	TRBJ2-3	.	17	.	TGTGCCACCAAAGAAAGAAGGGGTAGCGCAGGGACAGATACGCAGTATTTT	CATKERRGSAGTDTQYF
TRBV4-3	TRBJ2-7	TRBD2	19	.	TGCGCCAGCAGCCAAGATTTCGGGTTTCGGGCGGGGGGTCCCTACGAGCAGTACTTC	CASSQDFGFRAGGPYEQYF
TRBV7-9	TRBJ2-3	TRBD1	15	many	TGTGCCAGCCGCTCCTGGGACAGGGACCCAGATACGCAGTATTTT	CASRSWDRDPDTQYF
TRBV2	TRBJ2-4	TRBD2	15	many	TGTGCCATCAACAGAAGGGAGGGTTCAAAAAACATTCAGTACTTC	CAINRREGSKNIQYF
TRBV9	TRBJ2-1	.	14	.	TGTGCCAGCAGCGGAGGCGACTCCTACAATGAGCAGTTCTTC	CASSGGDSYNEQFF
TRBV6-1	TRBJ2-7	.	13	many	TGTGCCAGCAGTCTAGGACAGTCCTACGAGCAGTACTTC	CASSLGQSYEQYF
TRBV12-3/TRBV12-4	TRBJ2-6	.	14	many	TGTGCCAGCAGCCCAAGGGTCAGAAACCCCGTCCTGACTTTC	CASSPRVRNPVLTF
TRBV11-2	TRBJ2-7	TRBD1	18	many	TGTGCCAGCAGCTCACTTAACCGGGACAGGGGGCTCCCCTACGAGCAGTACTTC	CASSSLNRDRGLPYEQYF
TRBV30	TRBJ2-1	.	10	few	TGTGCCTGGGGACTCGTTGAGCAGTTCTTC	CAWGLVEQFF
TRBV19	TRBJ1-1	TRBD1	13	many	TGTGCCAGTCGGGACAGGGTAGCCGATGGAGCTTTCTTT	CASRDRVADGAFF
TRBV6-1	TRBJ1-1	.	13	.	TGTGCCAGCAGCCCACAGGAGAACACTGAAGCTCTCTTT	CASSPQENTEALF
TRBV6-5	TRBJ1-1	TRBD1	14	many	TGTGCCAGCAGTTACATCGGGACAGGGTCTGAAGCTTTCTTT	CASSYIGTGSEAFF
TRBV20-1	TRBJ2-5	TRBD1	15	many	TGCAGTGCGAAACAAGTCCGGGACAGGGGAGAGACCCAGTACTTC	CSAKQVRDRGETQYF
TRBV7-6	TRBJ2-2	TRBD1	15	few	TGTGCCAGTATGTCCGGGACAGGGGGCACCGGGGAGCTGTTTTTT	CASMSGTGGTGELFF
TRBV2	TRBJ1-2	.	18	.	TGTGCCAGCAGTGATACTACTACATGGGTCGGGGATAACTATGGCTACACCTTC	CASSDTTTWVGDNYGYTF
TRBV6-2/TRBV6-3	TRBJ2-7	.	12	many	TGTGCCAGCAGTCTAACAGGACACGAGCAGTACTTC	CASSLTGHEQYF
TRBV12-3/TRBV12-4	TRBJ2-7	.	13	many	TGTGCCAGCAGTTTAAGGACACACTACGAGCAGTACTTC	CASSLRTHYEQYF
TRBV5-4	TRBJ1-1	.	14	.	TGTGCCAGCAGCCTGTCCCCAGCGAACACTGAAGCTTTCTTT	CASSLSPANTEAFF
TRBV19	TRBJ2-7	.	15	few	TGTGCCAGTAGTACGGGGGCAACCTCCTCCTACGAGCAGTACTTC	CASSTGATSSYEQYF
TRBV7-2	TRBJ2-5	.	13	many	TGTGCCAGCAGCTTAGACCCCTGGGAGACCCAGTACTTC	CASSLDPWETQYF
TRBV4-1	TRBJ2-7	.	17	many	TGCGCCAGCAGCCAAGATTATCGGCTAGCGCTCTCCTACGAGCAGTACTTC	CASSQDYRLALSYEQYF
TRBV20-1	TRBJ1-6	TRBD1	15	many	TGCAGTGCTGGGGCGGGACAGGGATTTGGTTCACCCCTCCACTTT	CSAGAGQGFGSPLHF
TRBV20-1	TRBJ2-1	TRBD2	18	.	TGCAGTGCCAGGGAGCGGGGGGGAGTAGGCAAGCCTTACAATGAGCAGTTCTTC	CSARERGGVGKPYNEQFF
TRBV12-3/TRBV12-4	TRBJ1-1	.	17	many	TGTGCCAGCACCAGAAGGGAGAGGGACGGCGGGAACACTGAAGCTTTCTTT	CASTRRERDGGNTEAFF
TRBV6-2/TRBV6-3	TRBJ1-5	.	18	many	TGTGCCAGCAGTTACCCTACACTGCGACTGGGGGGGAATCAGCCCCAGCATTTT	CASSYPTLRLGGNQPQHF
TRBV27	TRBJ1-2	TRBD1	14	many	TGTGCCAGCAGTCTCCAACAGGGGGCGGATGGCTACACCTTC	CASSLQQGADGYTF
TRBV29-1	TRBJ1-1	TRBD1	13	many	TGCAGCGTTGTAGGGACAGGTAACACTGAAGCTTTCTTT	CSVVGTGNTEAFF
TRBV27	TRBJ1-2	TRBD1	16	many	TGTGCCAGCAGTTTAAGCGGGACAGGGGAGTTCGGTGGCTACACCTTC	CASSLSGTGEFGGYTF
TRBV7-3	TRBJ2-3	.	15	.	TGTGCCAGCAGCGCCCTGGGACGGGGCACAGATACGCAGTATTTT	CASSALGRGTDTQYF
TRBV28	TRBJ2-2	TRBD1	16	many	TGTGCCAGCAGTTTATTACAGGGGGTGTTCACCGGGGAGCTGTTTTTT	CASSLLQGVFTGELFF
TRBV6-1	TRBJ2-2	.	12	many	TGTGCCAGCCAGGAGACCACCGGGGAGCTGTTTTTT	CASQETTGELFF
TRBV20-1	TRBJ2-7	.	15	.	TGCAGTGCTAAGGGGAGACAGGTTTCGTCCTACGAGCAGTACTTC	CSAKGRQVSSYEQYF